These 15 T cell receptor beta chains were all obtained from the same sample, sequenced in a study of T cell responses to AZD1222 COVID-19 vaccine (dated by TCRdb to the early 2020s). Libraries were made using the immunoSEQ multiplex PCR assay. Entries here come from immuneACCESS through TCRdb and include only in-frame sequences with V and J called. Some clones fail to appear in such tables; in the studies checked, an unresolved V gene covers under half of the shortfall, and the cause of the remainder is unknown. This sample gives around 110,000 clones in total; about 91% of them show up just once. The ten largest account for approximately 9.6% of the sample. The time point label on this specimen signifies: baseline before first vaccination. The specimen was peripheral blood, collected on day 0 of AZD1222 vaccination. Receptor source: an adult in good health.

This clone was found a few times. The chain couples TRBV11-2 to TRBJ2-2; 7 bases match TRBD2. This CDR3 contains 14 residues. Germline V gene data show CDR1 as SGHAT and CDR2 as FQNNGV. The J segment lost 5 bases and the V segment lost 7 bases, leaving 7 bases of the junction unmatched. CDR3 coding DNA: TGTGCCAGCACGAGCGGGATGAGTACCGGGGAGCTGTTTTTT. It yields the protein CASTSGMSTGELFF.

This sequence joins TRBV7-3 and TRBJ2-3; D might be TRBD2 (6 bases). Trimming pared 1 base from V and 0 bases from J, leaving 11 bases between. This CDR3 is 16 amino acids long. Germline V gene data show CDR1 as SGHTA and CDR2 as FQGTGA. CDR3 coding DNA: TGTGCCAGCAGCTTAATCGGCGGGGAGAGCACAGATACGCAGTATTTT. As protein: CASSLIGGESTDTQYF.

This chain uses TRBV7-6 with TRBJ2-2; 9 nucleotides align to TRBD2. With V trimmed by 1 base and J by 0 bases, 0 bases remained unmatched. CDR3 length: 16 amino acids. Germline lookup yields CDR1 SGHVS and CDR2 FNYEAQ. The CDR3 DNA reads as TGTGCCAGCAGCTTAGTAGCGGGAGCGAACACCGGGGAGCTGTTTTTT. This sequence encodes CASSLVAGANTGELFF.

This chain joins TRBV5-5 and TRBJ2-7, with 7 nucleotides matching TRBD1. There are 15 residues in the CDR3. The germline CDR1 and CDR2 sequences are SGHKS and YYEKEE (reference sequence). J was trimmed by 3 bases and V by 4 bases; bases with no gene match: 10. The CDR3 loop is CASSPAGTEHYEQYF. As DNA, the CDR3 is TGTGCCAGCAGCCCTGCCGGGACAGAACACTACGAGCAGTACTTC.

V is TRBV4-3 and J is TRBJ1-2; D remains ambiguous. Trimming shortened V by 1 base and J by 4 bases, and 13 bases separated the two germline ends. CDR3 length equals 15 residues. CDR1 LGHNA and CDR2 YSLEER come from the germline V gene. CDR3 sequence (DNA): TGCGCCAGCAGCCAAGCCCGGGGAGTAGGCTATGGCTACACCTTC. Translating gives CASSQARGVGYGYTF.

The J gene is TRBJ1-2, the V gene TRBV7-2; the match to TRBD1 covers 7 bases. The junction had 9 bases not matched to a gene; V was cut back by 5 bases and J by 6 bases. Germline assignment: CDR1 SGHTA and CDR2 FQGNSA. This CDR3 region has 14 residues. CDR3 sequence reads: CASSGGQRLHGYTF. In DNA, the CDR3 is TGTGCCAGCAGCGGGGGACAGCGACTTCATGGCTACACCTTC.

This chain joins TRBV28 and TRBJ2-7; 8 nucleotides align to TRBD2. Germline lookup yields CDR1 MDHEN and CDR2 SYDVKM. J lost 3 bases, V lost 6 bases, and 13 bases had no gene match. This CDR3 is built from 16 residues. CDR3 sequence (DNA): TGTGCCAGCAGCCGCCCCCAAGCGGGGGTCTACTACGAGCAGTACTTC. Translation gives CASSRPQAGVYYEQYF.

The V gene is TRBV28, the J gene TRBJ2-6, with a weak D call TRBD1 (6 bases). CDR1 and CDR2 from the germline V gene are MDHEN and SYDVKM. This CDR3 region has 15 residues. V lost 5 bases and J 6 bases, leaving 14 bases between the germline ends. The CDR3 loop reads CASSPTGLEANVLTF. The CDR3 DNA follows: TGTGCCAGCAGTCCAACAGGGCTTGAGGCCAACGTCCTGACTTTC. The full variable domain, completed using reference TRBV28 and TRBJ2-6, is DVKVTQSSRYLVKRTGEKVFLECVQDMDHENMFWYRQDPGLGLRLIYFSYDVKMKEKGDIPEGYSVSREKKERFSLILESASTNQTSMYLCASSPTGLEANVLTFGAGSRLTVL.

V gene TRBV6-2 or TRBV6-3 combines with J gene TRBJ2-7; 7 bases map to TRBD2. The CDR3 contains 16 residues. The germline gives CDR1 MNHEY, CDR2 SVGEGT. The junction had 14 bases not matched to a gene; V was cut back by 6 bases and J by 3 bases. The CDR3 nucleotides are TGTGCCAGCAGCCCACCCCCTGGCGGGAGAATCTACGAGCAGTACTTC. It translates to CASSPPPGGRIYEQYF.

V is TRBV28 and J is TRBJ2-1; 7 bases map to TRBD2. V gave up 5 bases and J gave up 8 bases; unmatched junction bases: 15. The CDR3 has 16 amino acids. From germline, CDR1 is MDHEN and CDR2 SYDVKM. CDR3 coding DNA: TGTGCCAGCAGTCTCGGCGGGAGTCCTAGGGTCGATGAGCAGTTCTTC. Its translation: CASSLGGSPRVDEQFF.

This rearrangement joins TRBV7-2 to TRBJ1-1; 7 bases match TRBD1. CDR3 size: 14 residues. V lost 3 bases and J lost 4; bases outside the gene matches: 5. CDR1 SGHTA and CDR2 FQGNSA come from the germline V gene. DNA of the CDR3: TGTGCCAGCAGCTTTACGACAGGGTCCACTGAAGCTTTCTTT. This translates into CASSFTTGSTEAFF.

This rearrangement joins TRBV27 to TRBJ1-5; 8 bases map to TRBD1. Germline V CDR1 and CDR2: MNHEY, SMNVEV (reference sequence). The trim removed 5 bases at V and 7 bases at J, leaving 4 bases unmatched. The CDR3 runs to 13 residues. The CDR3 nucleotides read TGTGCCAGCAGTGACAGGGGTATCCAGCCCCAGCATTTT. As protein: CASSDRGIQPQHF.

The chain has TRBV5-1 and TRBJ2-7; D remains unclear. The CDR3 runs to 15 residues. The V gene lost 0 bases and the J gene lost 1 base, with 11 bases spanning the gap. From germline, CDR1 is SGHRS and CDR2 YFSETQ. This CDR3 reads CASSLVSGVSYEQYF. CDR3 DNA: TGCGCCAGCAGCTTGGTATCAGGCGTTTCCTACGAGCAGTACTTC.

This clone was observed a single time. The chain links TRBV20-1 to TRBJ1-2; D is unresolved. The germline V gene has CDR1 DFQATT and CDR2 SNEGSKA (reference sequence). This CDR3 is built from 11 residues. The ends were cut back, 3 bases at V and 8 bases at J, with 10 bases in the middle. DNA of the CDR3: TGCAGTGCTAGCAAGGATGGGGGCTACACCTTC. Encoded protein: CSASKDGGYTF.

This clone appeared once. The V call is TRBV10-3, the J call TRBJ1-5; D is ambiguous. This CDR3 contains 15 residues. The V gene's germline CDR1 is ENHRY and CDR2 SYGVKD. The V end lost 4 bases, the J end lost 2 bases, and 12 bases lay between the germline ends. The CDR3 spells CAISAPAGGNQPQHF. DNA of the CDR3: TGTGCCATCAGTGCCCCCGCAGGCGGCAATCAGCCCCAGCATTTT.